These 5 T cell receptor beta chains originate from one sample sequenced in a study of cytomegalovirus exposure and HLA in healthy donors. PCR employed 60 Vbeta and 13 Jbeta primers. Libraries were prepared by immunoSEQ multiplex PCR; TCRdb keeps only in-frame clonotypes and omits some of them. The sample contains 150,000 to 200,000 clones, 82% of which appear only once. Source material: PBMCs. The origin of the receptors is a girl aged 5-17 years in good health and CMV-seropositive.

The chain couples TRBV2 to TRBJ1-2; tentative D call: TRBD1 (5 bases). The CDR3 contains 13 residues. The V gene's germline CDR1 is SNHLY and CDR2 FYNNEI. With 5 bases removed from V and 3 bases from J, the gap between germline ends came to 10 bases. Here the CDR3 DNA reads TGTGCCAGCAGTACGTTGACAGACTATGGCTACACCTTC. Translated, it gives CASSTLTDYGYTF.

The chain has TRBV6-1 and TRBJ1-1, with D maybe TRBD1 (5 bases). This CDR3 has 12 residues. Trimming pared 6 bases from V and 12 bases from J, leaving 17 bases between. Germline V gene sequence: CDR1 MNHNS, CDR2 SASEGT. CDR3 amino acids: CASRVGQGGTFF. The CDR3 nucleotides are TGTGCCAGCAGAGTCGGCCAGGGCGGAACTTTCTTT.

The J gene is TRBJ2-3, the V gene TRBV2; TRBD2 matches 12 bases. CDR1 and CDR2 from the germline V gene are SNHLY and FYNNEI. V trimming: 6 bases; J trimming: 6 bases; junction bases outside the gene matches: 13. CDR3 length: 17 amino acids. CDR3 loop: CASREGSGTSGLDTQYF. CDR3 in DNA: TGTGCCAGCAGGGAGGGATCCGGGACTAGCGGGTTGGATACGCAGTATTTT.

This chain connects TRBV15 to TRBJ1-5, with D tentatively TRBD1 (6 bases). Trimming stripped 3 bases from V and 3 bases from J, with 15 bases between. Germline CDR1 and CDR2: LNHNV and YYDKDF (reference sequence). The CDR3 is made up of 16 amino acids. CDR3 in DNA: TGTGCCACCAGCAGGGATTCAGGGGCCGACAATCAGCCCCAGCATTTT. Translation: CATSRDSGADNQPQHF.

This chain links TRBV7-6 with TRBJ1-4; a weak D match, TRBD1 (6 bases). This CDR3 spans 14 amino acids. Germline CDR1 and CDR2: SGHVS and FNYEAQ. V was trimmed by 5 bases and J by 7 bases, leaving 14 bases between them. The CDR3 region has the DNA TGTGCCAGCAGCCGGGGGGGGGCCGGTGAAAAACTGTTTTTT. The encoded protein is CASSRGGAGEKLFF.